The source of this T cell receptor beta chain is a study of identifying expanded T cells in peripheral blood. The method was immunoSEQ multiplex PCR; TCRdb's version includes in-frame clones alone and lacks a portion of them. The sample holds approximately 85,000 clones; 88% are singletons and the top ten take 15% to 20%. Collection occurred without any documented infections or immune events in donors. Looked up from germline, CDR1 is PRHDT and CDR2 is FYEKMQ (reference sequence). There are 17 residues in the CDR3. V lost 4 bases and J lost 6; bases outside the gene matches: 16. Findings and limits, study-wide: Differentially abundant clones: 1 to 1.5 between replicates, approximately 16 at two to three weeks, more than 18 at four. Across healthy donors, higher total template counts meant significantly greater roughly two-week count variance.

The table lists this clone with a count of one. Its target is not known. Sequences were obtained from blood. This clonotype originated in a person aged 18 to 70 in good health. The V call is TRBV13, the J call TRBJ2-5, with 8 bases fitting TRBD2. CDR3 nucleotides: TGTGCCAGCAGCTCGCCCCTAACGCGGGGGGTTATGAAGACCCAGTACTTC. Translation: CASSSPLTRGVMKTQYF. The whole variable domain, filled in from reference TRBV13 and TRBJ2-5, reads AAGVIQSPRHLIKEKRETATLKCYPIPRHDTVYWYQQGPGQDPQFLISFYEKMQSDKGSIPDRFSAQQFSDYHSELNMSSLELGDSALYFCASSSPLTRGVMKTQYFGPGTRLLVL.